This T cell receptor beta chain came from a study of graft-versus-host responses after intestinal transplantation. On the study more broadly: The recipients all started with anti-thymocyte globulin induction and then took tacrolimus and steroids for around three years.

Details on this clone: Its antigen is as yet unknown.

Repertoires were generated with immunoSEQ multiplex PCR, while TCRdb's copy carries only in-frame clones and drops some. Among 130,000 or so clones listed, roughly 91% were seen once. This CDR3 is built from 15 residues. Trimming at V came to 6 bases and at J to 0 bases, leaving 7 bases not matched to a gene. Germline V gene data show CDR1 as ENHRY and CDR2 as SYGVKD. The TCR was taken from a human donor who received an intestinal transplant. Specimen: unstimulated CD4+ T cells sorted from spleen or lymph node cells, collected before intestinal transplant. The chain has TRBV10-3 and TRBJ1-1; 7 bases fit TRBD1. For the CDR3, the DNA is TGTGCCATCAGGGCTGGACAGGCCATGAACACTGAAGCTTTCTTT. This translates into CAIRAGQAMNTEAFF.